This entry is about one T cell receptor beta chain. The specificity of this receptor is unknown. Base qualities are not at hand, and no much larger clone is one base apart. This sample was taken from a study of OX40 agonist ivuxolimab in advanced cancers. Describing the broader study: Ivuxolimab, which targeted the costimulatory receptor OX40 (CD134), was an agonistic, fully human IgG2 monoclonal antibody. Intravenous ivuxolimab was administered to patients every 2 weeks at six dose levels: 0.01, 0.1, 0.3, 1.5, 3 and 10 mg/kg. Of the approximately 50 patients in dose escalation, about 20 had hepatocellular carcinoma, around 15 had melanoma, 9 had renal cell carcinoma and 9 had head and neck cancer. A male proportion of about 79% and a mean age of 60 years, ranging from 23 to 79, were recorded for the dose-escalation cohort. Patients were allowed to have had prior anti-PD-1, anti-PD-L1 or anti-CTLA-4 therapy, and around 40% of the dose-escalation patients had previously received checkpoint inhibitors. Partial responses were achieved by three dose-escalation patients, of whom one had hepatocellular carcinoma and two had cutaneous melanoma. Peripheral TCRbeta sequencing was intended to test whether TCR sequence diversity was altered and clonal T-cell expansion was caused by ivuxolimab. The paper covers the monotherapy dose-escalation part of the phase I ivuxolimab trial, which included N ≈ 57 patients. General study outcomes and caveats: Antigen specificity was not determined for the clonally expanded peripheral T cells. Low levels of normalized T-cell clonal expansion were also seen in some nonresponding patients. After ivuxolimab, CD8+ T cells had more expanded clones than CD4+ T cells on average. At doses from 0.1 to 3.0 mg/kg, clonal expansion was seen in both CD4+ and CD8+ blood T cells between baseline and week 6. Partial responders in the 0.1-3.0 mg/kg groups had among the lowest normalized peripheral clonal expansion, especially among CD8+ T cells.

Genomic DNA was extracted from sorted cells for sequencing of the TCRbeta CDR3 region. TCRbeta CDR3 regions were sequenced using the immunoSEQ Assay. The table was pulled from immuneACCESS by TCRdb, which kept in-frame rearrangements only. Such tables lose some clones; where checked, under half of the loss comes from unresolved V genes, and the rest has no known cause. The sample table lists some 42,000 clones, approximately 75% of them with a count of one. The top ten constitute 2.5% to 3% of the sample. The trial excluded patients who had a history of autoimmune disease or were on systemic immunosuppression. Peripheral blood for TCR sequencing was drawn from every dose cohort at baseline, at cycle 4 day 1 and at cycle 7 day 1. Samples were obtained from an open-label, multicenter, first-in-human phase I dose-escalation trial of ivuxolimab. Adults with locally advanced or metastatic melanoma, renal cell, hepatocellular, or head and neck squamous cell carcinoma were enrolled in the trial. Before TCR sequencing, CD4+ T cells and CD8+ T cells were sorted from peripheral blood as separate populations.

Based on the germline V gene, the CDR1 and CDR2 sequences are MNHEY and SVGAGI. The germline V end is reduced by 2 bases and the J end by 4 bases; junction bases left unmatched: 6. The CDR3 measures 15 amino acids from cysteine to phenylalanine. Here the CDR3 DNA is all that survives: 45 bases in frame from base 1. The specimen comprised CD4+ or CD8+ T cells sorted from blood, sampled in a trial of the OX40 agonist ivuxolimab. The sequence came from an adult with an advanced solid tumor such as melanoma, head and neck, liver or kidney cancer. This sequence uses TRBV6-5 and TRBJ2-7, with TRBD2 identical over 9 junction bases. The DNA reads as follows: TGTGCCAGCAGTTACCCTCGCAGCGGGAGGTACGAGCAGTACTTC. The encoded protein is CASSYPRSGRYEQYF.